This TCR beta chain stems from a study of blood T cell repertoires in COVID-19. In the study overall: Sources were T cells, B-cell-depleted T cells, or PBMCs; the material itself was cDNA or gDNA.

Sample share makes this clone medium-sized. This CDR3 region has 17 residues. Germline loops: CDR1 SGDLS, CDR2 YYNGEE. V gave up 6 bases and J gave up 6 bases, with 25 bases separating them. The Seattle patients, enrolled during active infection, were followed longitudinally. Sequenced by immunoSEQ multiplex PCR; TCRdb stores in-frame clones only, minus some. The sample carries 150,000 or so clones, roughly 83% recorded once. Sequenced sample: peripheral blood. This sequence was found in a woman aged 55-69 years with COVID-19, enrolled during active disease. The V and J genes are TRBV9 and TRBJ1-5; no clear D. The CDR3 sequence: CASISPDLFVRGQPQHF. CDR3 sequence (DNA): TGTGCCAGCATTTCCCCGGACTTGTTTGTTCGGGGTCAGCCCCAGCATTTT. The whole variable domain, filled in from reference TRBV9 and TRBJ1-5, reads DSGVTQTPKHLITATGQRVTLRCSPRSGDLSVYWYQQSLDQGLQFLIQYYNGEERAKGNILERFSAQQFPDLHSELNLSSLELGDSALYFCASISPDLFVRGQPQHFGDGTRLSIL.